The table lists the clone carrying this TCR beta chain with a few counts. What it binds is unknown. Template switching added a universal primer binding site, and final cDNA carried unique molecular identifiers. TCRdb re-called the 5' RACE reads through MiXCR, storing one row per CDR3 protein. The sample shows roughly 240,000 distinct CDR3 sequences, 5.5% to 8% of them seen only once. These data are taken from a study of identical twins. Study-level findings and limits: Cord blood's abundant beta clonotypes had fewer insertions, unlike memory repertoires.

Trimming cost V 5 bases and J 7 bases, with 20 bases left between them. The CDR3 consists of 15 residues. CDR1 is KGHSY and CDR2 is FQNENV in the germline V gene. These records were also assigned to another study, of yellow fever vaccine responses in identical twins.

The J gene is TRBJ1-1, the V gene TRBV16; D remains ambiguous. Sequencing was carried out using memory (CD45RO+) T cells sorted from blood. The clonotype comes from a woman between 18 and 30 years old in good health. CDR3 sequence: CASSTRALHRGEAFF. As DNA, the CDR3 is TGTGCCAGCAGCACCCGGGCCCTACACCGCGGTGAAGCTTTCTTT.